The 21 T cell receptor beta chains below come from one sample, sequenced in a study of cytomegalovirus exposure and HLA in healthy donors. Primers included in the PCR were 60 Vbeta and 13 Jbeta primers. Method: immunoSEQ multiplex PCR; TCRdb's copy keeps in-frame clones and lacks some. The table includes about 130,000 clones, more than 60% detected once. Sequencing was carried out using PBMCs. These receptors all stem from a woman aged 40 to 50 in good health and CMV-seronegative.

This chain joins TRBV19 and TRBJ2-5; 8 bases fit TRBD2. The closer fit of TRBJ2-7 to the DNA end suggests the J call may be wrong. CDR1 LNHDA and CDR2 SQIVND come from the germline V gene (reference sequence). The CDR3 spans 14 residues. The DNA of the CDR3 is TGTGCCAGTACCCCGGGACTAGGGGCGTACGAGCAGTACTTC. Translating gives CASTPGLGAYEQYF.

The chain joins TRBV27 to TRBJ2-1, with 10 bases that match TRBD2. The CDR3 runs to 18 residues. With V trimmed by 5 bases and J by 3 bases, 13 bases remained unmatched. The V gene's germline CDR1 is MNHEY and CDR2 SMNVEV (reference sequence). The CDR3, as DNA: TGTGCCAGCAGTCCGGAAACTAGCGGGATACGGCGCTACAATGAGCAGTTCTTC. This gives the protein CASSPETSGIRRYNEQFF.

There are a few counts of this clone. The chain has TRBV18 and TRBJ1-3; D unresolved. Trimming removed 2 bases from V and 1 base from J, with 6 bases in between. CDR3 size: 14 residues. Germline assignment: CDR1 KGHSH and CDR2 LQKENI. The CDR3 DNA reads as TGTGCCAGCTCACCAGAGGCGTCTGGAAACACCATATATTTT. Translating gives CASSPEASGNTIYF.

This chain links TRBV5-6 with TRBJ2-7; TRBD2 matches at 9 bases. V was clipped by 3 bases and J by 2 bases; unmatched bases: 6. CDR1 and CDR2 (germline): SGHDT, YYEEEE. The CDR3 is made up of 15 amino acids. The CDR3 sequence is CASSSGLAGTYEQYF. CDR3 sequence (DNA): TGTGCCAGCAGCTCTGGCCTAGCGGGGACCTACGAGCAGTACTTC.

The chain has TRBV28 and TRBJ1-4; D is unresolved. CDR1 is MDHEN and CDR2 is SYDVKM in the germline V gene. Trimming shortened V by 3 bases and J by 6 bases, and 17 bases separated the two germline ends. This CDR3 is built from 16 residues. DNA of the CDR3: TGTGCCAGCAGTTTCCTGCGGAGGTTGCCGGATGAAAAACTGTTTTTT. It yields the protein CASSFLRRLPDEKLFF. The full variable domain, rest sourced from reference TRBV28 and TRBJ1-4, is DVKVTQSSRYLVKRTGEKVFLECVQDMDHENMFWYRQDPGLGLRLIYFSYDVKMKEKGDIPEGYSVSREKKERFSLILESASTNQTSMYLCASSFLRRLPDEKLFFGSGTQLSVL.

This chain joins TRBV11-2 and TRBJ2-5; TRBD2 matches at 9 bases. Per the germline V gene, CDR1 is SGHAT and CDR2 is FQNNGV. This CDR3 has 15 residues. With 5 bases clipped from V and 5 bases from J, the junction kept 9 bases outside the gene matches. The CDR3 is CASSPLAGRRETQYF. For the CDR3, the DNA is TGTGCCAGCAGCCCGCTAGCGGGGAGGAGGGAGACCCAGTACTTC.

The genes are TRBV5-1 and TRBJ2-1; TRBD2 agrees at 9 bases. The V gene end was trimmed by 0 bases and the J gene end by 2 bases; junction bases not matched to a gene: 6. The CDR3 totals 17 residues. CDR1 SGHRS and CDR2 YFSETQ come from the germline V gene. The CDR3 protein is CASSLAALAGPYNEQFF. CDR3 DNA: TGCGCCAGCAGCTTGGCAGCCCTAGCGGGACCCTACAATGAGCAGTTCTTC. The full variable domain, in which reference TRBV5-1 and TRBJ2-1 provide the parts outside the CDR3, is KAGVTQTPRYLIKTRGQQVTLSCSPISGHRSVSWYQQTPGQGLQFLFEYFSETQRNKGNFPGRFSGRQFSNSRSEMNVSTLELGDSALYLCASSLAALAGPYNEQFFGPGTRLTVL.

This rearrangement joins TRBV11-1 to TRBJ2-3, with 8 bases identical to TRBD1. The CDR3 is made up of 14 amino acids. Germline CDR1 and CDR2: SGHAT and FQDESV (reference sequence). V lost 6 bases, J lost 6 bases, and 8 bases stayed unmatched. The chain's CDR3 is CASSMTGAFDTQYF. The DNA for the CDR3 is TGTGCCAGCAGTATGACAGGGGCCTTTGATACGCAGTATTTT.

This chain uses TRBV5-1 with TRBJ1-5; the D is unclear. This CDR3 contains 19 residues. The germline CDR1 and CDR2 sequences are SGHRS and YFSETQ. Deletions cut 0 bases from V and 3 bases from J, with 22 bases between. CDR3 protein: CASSLGGRREGPFNQPQHF. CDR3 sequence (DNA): TGCGCCAGCAGCTTGGGAGGCAGACGGGAAGGGCCCTTCAATCAGCCCCAGCATTTT.

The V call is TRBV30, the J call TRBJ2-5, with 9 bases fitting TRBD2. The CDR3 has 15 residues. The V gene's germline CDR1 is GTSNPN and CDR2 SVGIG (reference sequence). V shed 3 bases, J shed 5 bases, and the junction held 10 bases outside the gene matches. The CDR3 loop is CAWRGISGGRETQYF. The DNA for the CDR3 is TGTGCCTGGAGGGGCATCAGCGGGGGGAGGGAGACCCAGTACTTC.

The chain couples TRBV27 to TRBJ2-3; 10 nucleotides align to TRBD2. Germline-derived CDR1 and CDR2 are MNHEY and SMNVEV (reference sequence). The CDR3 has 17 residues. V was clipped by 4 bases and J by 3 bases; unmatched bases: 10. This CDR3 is CASSSKIGLAETDTQYF. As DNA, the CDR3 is TGTGCCAGCAGTTCCAAGATCGGACTAGCGGAAACAGATACGCAGTATTTT.

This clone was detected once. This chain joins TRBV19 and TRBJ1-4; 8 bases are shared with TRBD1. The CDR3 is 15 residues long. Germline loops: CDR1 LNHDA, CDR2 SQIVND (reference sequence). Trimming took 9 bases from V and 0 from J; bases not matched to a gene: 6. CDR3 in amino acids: CASSRGPATNEKLFF. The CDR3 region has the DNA TGTGCCAGCTCCAGGGGGCCAGCAACTAATGAAAAACTGTTTTTT.

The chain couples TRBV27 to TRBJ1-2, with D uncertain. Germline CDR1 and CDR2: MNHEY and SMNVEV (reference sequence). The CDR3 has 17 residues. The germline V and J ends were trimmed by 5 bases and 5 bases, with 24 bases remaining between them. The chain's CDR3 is CASSTLGGLSGSYGYTF. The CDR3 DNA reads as TGTGCCAGCAGTACCCTAGGTGGGCTCTCGGGGTCGTATGGCTACACCTTC.

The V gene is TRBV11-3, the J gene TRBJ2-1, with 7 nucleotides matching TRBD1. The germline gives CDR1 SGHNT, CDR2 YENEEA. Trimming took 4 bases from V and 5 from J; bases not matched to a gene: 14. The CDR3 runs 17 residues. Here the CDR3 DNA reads TGTGCCAGCAGCTCCAGTTCCGGGACAGAACGCGACAATGAGCAGTTCTTC. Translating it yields CASSSSSGTERDNEQFF.

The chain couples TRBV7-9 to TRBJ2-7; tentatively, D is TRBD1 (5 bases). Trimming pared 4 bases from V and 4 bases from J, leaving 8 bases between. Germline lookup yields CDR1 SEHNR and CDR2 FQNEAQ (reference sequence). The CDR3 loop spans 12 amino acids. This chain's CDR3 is CASSSSGYEQYF. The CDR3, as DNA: TGTGCCAGCAGCTCTTCAGGGTACGAGCAGTACTTC.

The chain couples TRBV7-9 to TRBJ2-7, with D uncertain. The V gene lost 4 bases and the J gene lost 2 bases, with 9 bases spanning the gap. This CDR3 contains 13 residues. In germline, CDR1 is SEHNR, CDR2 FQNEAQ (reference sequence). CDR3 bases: TGTGCCAGCAGCTCCCCCCACACCTACGAGCAGTACTTC. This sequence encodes CASSSPHTYEQYF.

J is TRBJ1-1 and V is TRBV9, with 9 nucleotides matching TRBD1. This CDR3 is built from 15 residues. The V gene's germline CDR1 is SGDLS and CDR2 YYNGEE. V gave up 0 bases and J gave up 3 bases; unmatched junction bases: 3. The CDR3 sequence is CASSVDGQGYTEAFF. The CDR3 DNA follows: TGTGCCAGCAGCGTAGATGGACAGGGGTACACTGAAGCTTTCTTT. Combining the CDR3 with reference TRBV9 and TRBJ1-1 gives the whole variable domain DSGVTQTPKHLITATGQRVTLRCSPRSGDLSVYWYQQSLDQGLQFLIQYYNGEERAKGNILERFSAQQFPDLHSELNLSSLELGDSALYFCASSVDGQGYTEAFFGQGTRLTVV.

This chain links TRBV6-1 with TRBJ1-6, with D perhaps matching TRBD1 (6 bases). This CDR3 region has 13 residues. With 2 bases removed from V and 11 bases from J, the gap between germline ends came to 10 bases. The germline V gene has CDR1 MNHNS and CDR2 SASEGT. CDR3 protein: CASSEQGLAPLHF. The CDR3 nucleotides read TGTGCCAGCAGTGAACAGGGGTTGGCACCCCTCCACTTT.

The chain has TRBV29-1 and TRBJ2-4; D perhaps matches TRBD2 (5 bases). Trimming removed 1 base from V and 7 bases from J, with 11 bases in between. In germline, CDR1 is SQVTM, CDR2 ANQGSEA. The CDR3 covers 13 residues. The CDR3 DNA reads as TGCAGCGTTGAAGCCGAGGGTGGCAACATTCAGTACTTC. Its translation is CSVEAEGGNIQYF.

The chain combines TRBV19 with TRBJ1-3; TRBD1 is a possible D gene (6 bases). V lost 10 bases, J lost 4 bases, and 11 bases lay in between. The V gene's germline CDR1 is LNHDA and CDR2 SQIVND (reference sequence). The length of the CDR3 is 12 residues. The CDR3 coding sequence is TGTGCCACGCAGGGGAGCGGAAACACCATATATTTT. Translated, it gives CATQGSGNTIYF.

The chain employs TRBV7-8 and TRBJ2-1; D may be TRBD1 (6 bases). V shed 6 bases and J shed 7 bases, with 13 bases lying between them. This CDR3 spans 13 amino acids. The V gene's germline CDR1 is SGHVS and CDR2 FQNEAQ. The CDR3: CASRREQGNEQFF. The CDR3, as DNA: TGTGCCAGCAGGCGTGAACAGGGTAATGAGCAGTTCTTC. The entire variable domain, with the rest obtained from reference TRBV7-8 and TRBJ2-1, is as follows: GAGVSQSPRYKVAKRGQDVALRCDPISGHVSLFWYQQALGQGPEFLTYFQNEAQLDKSGLPSDRFFAERPEGSVSTLKIQRTQQEDSAVYLCASRREQGNEQFFGPGTRLTVL.